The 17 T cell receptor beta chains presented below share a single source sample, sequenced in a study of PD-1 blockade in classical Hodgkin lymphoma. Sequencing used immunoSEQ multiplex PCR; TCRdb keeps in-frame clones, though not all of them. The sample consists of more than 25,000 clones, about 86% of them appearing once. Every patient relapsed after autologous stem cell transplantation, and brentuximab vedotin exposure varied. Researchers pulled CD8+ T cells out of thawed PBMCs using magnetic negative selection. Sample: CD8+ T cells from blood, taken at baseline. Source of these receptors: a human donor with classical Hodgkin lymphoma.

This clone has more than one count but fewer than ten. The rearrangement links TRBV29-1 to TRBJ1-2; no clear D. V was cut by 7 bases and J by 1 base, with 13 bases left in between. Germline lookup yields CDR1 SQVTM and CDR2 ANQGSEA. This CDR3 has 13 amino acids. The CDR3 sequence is CSAGRASNYGYTF. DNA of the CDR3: TGCAGCGCTGGAAGGGCAAGTAACTATGGCTACACCTTC.

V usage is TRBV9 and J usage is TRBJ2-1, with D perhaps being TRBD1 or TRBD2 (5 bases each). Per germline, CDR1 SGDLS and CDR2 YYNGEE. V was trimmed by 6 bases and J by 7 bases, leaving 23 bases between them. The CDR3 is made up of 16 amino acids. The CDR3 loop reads CASTAAFTGADNEQFF. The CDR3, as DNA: TGTGCCAGCACCGCAGCCTTTACCGGGGCCGATAATGAGCAGTTCTTC.

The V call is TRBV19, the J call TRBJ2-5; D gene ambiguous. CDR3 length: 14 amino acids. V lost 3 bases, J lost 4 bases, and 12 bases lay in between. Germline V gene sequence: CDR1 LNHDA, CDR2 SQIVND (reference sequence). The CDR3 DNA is TGTGCCAGTAGTATCGGTGACTCCCGAGAGACCCAGTACTTC. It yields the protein CASSIGDSRETQYF.

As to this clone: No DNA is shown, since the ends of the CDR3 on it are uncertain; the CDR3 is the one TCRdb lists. The CDR3 sequence: CASKRNGNSVFWQFF. This chain connects TRBV25-1 to TRBJ2-1; TRBD2 was called by the table and not checked on the DNA. Germline-derived CDR1 and CDR2 are MGHDK and SYGVNS. The CDR3 extends over 15 residues, inclusive of both ends.

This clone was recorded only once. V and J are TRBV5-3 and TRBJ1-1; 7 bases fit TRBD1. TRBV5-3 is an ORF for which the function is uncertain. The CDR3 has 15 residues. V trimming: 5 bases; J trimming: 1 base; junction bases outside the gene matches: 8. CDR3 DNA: TGTGCCAGAAGGGAACAGGGGACCGAGAACACTGAAGCTTTCTTT. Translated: CARREQGTENTEAFF.

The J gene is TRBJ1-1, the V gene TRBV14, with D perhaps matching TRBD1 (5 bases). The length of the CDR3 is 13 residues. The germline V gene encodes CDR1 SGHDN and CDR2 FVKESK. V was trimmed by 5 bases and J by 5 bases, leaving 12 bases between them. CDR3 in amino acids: CASSLSGLTEAFF. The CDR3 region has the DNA TGTGCCAGCAGCTTATCGGGGCTGACTGAAGCTTTCTTT. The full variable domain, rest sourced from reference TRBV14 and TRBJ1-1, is EAGVTQFPSHSVIEKGQTVTLRCDPISGHDNLYWYRRVMGKEIKFLLHFVKESKQDESGMPNNRFLAERTGGTYSTLKVQPAELEDSGVYFCASSLSGLTEAFFGQGTRLTVV.

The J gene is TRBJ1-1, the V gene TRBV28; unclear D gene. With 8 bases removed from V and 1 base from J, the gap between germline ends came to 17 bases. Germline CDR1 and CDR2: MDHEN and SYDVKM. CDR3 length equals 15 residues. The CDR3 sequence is CASYHRRTENTEAFF. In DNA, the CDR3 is TGTGCCAGCTATCATCGTCGGACGGAGAACACTGAAGCTTTCTTT.

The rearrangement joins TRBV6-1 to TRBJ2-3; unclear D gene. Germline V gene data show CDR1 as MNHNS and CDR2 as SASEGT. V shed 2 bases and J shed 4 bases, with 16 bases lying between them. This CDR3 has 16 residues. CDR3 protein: CASSESHQELSDTQYF. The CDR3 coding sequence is TGTGCCAGCAGTGAATCCCATCAGGAACTATCAGATACGCAGTATTTT.

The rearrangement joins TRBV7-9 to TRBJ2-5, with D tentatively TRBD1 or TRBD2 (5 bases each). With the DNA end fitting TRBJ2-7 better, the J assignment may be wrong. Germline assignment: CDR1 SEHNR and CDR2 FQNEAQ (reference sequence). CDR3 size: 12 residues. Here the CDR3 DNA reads TGTGCCAGCAGCCATTTGGGGGACGAGCAGTACTTC. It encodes CASSHLGDEQYF.

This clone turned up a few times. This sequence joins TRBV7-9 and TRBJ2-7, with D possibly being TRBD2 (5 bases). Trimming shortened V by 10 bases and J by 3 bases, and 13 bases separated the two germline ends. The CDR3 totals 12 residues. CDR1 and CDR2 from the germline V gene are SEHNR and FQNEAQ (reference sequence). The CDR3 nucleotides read TGTGCCACATACGGGGAGAACTACGAGCAGTACTTC. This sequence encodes CATYGENYEQYF.

The CDR3 region is CASTLEWSYGYTF. The CDR3 DNA sequence: TGTGCCAGCACCCTGGAGTGGTCCTATGGCTACACCTTC. The chain is built from TRBV2 and TRBJ1-2, with unresolved D. The germline CDR1 and CDR2 sequences are SNHLY and FYNNEI. The CDR3 has 13 residues. With 7 bases removed from V and 4 bases from J, the gap between germline ends came to 13 bases. The complete variable domain, with remaining parts taken from reference TRBV2 and TRBJ1-2, reads EPEVTQTPSHQVTQMGQEVILRCVPISNHLYFYWYRQILGQKVEFLVSFYNNEISEKSEIFDDQFSVERPDGSNFTLKIRSTKLEDSAMYFCASTLEWSYGYTFGSGTRLTVV.

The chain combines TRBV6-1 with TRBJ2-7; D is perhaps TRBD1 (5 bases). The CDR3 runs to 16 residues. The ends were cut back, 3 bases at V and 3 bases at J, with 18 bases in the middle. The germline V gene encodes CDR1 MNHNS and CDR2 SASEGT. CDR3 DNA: TGTGCCAGCAGTGAGGATAGGGGATTCGATCTCTACGAGCAGTACTTC. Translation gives CASSEDRGFDLYEQYF.

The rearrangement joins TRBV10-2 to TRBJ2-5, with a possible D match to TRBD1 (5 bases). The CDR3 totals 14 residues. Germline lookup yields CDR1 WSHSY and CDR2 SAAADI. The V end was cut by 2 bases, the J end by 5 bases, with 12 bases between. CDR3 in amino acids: CASSEMGQGETQYF. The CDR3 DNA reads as TGCGCCAGCAGTGAGATGGGTCAGGGCGAGACCCAGTACTTC.

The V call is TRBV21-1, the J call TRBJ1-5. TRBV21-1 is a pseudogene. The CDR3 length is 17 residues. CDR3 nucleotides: TGTGCCAGCAGCAAAGAAAAACTAAGGACGTGCGGTCAGCCCCAGCATTTT. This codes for CASSKEKLRTCGQPQHF.

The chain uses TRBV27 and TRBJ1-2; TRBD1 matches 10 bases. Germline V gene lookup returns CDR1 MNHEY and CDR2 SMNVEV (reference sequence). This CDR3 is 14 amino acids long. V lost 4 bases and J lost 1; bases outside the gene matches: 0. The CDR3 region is CASSWDRGNYGYTF. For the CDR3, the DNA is TGTGCCAGCAGTTGGGACAGGGGTAACTATGGCTACACCTTC.

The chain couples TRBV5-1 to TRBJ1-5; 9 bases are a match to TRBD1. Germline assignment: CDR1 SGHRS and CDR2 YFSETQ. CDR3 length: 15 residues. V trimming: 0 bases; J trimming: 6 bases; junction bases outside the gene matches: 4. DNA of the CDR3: TGCGCCAGCAGCTTGGACAGGGGGCAGGGTCAGCCCCAGCATTTT. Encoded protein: CASSLDRGQGQPQHF.

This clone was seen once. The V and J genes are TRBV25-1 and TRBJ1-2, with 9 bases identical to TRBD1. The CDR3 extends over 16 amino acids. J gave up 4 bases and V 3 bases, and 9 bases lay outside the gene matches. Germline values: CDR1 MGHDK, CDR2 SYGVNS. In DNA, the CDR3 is TGTGCCAGCAGTGAGGGACAGGGCGGAATCCTCTATGGCTACACCTTC. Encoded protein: CASSEGQGGILYGYTF.